A selection of T cell receptor beta chains follows, all from one sample in a study of blood T cell repertoires in COVID-19. Profiled with immunoSEQ multiplex PCR; TCRdb holds only in-frame clones, not every one. Of about 140,000 clones listed, 80% to 90% are singletons. Sequencing was carried out using peripheral blood. Receptor source: a man aged 55 to 70 with active or convalescent COVID-19. Both conserved end residues are part of each CDR3. Each record gives: D gene, V gene, clone size, J gene, CDR3 DNA, CDR3 protein. D genes are given only for firm matches. Size is stated for part of the rows, as once, few or many counts, or as a class when the clone is expanded.

d_gene: TRBD1
v_gene: TRBV11-2
abundance: -
j_gene: TRBJ2-2
CDR3nt: TGTGCCAGCAGCGTGACCGGGACAGGGAACACCGGGGAGCTGTTTTTT
CDR3aa: CASSVTGTGNTGELFF

d_gene: -
v_gene: TRBV5-8
abundance: -
j_gene: TRBJ1-4
CDR3nt: TGTGCCAGCAGCTTGGCGGGGGATGGTGAAAAACTGTTTTTT
CDR3aa: CASSLAGDGEKLFF

d_gene: TRBD2
v_gene: TRBV7-9
abundance: many
j_gene: TRBJ2-1
CDR3nt: TGTGCCAGCAGCACGGCCAGGCGGGGGGGCATCAACAATGAGCAGTTCTTC
CDR3aa: CASSTARRGGINNEQFF

d_gene: -
v_gene: TRBV7-2
abundance: -
j_gene: TRBJ1-4
CDR3nt: TGTGCCAGCAGCTCAACTTCAGGGTATCGAGAAAAACTGTTTTTT
CDR3aa: CASSSTSGYREKLFF

d_gene: TRBD2
v_gene: TRBV9
abundance: once
j_gene: TRBJ2-7
CDR3nt: TGTGCCAGCAGCCCCGGGGGGGCGCAATCCTACGAGCAGTACTTC
CDR3aa: CASSPGGAQSYEQYF

d_gene: -
v_gene: TRBV9
abundance: -
j_gene: TRBJ1-3
CDR3nt: TGTGCCAGCAGCGTTGACACCTCTGGAAACACCATATATTTT
CDR3aa: CASSVDTSGNTIYF

d_gene: TRBD2
v_gene: TRBV5-1
abundance: -
j_gene: TRBJ2-5
CDR3nt: TGCGCCAGCAGCCGAAAAACGGGACTAGCGGTCCTTAGGGGAGAGACCCAGTACTTC
CDR3aa: CASSRKTGLAVLRGETQYF

d_gene: TRBD1
v_gene: TRBV19
abundance: -
j_gene: TRBJ2-7
CDR3nt: TGTGCCAGTGCCCGGGACAGGTCCTACGAGCAGTACTTC
CDR3aa: CASARDRSYEQYF

d_gene: -
v_gene: TRBV6-5
abundance: -
j_gene: TRBJ1-5
CDR3nt: TGTGCCAGCAGAGCGGGGGCTAGCAATCAGCCCCAGCATTTT
CDR3aa: CASRAGASNQPQHF

d_gene: -
v_gene: TRBV4-1
abundance: -
j_gene: TRBJ1-1
CDR3nt: TGCGCCAGCAGCCAGCCCAACAGAAGGACTGAAGCTTTCTTT
CDR3aa: CASSQPNRRTEAFF

d_gene: TRBD1
v_gene: TRBV25-1
abundance: -
j_gene: TRBJ1-1
CDR3nt: TGTGCCAGCAGACGGGACAGGGGGAAGGGTTTCTTT
CDR3aa: CASRRDRGKGFF

d_gene: TRBD1
v_gene: TRBV4-3
abundance: -
j_gene: TRBJ2-1
CDR3nt: TGCGCCAGCAGCCCGAGGGGGCTCACCCTCAATGAGCAGTTCTTC
CDR3aa: CASSPRGLTLNEQFF

d_gene: -
v_gene: TRBV5-6
abundance: -
j_gene: TRBJ2-7
CDR3nt: TGTGCCAGCACCGGCGTGGGGGGGGCGGACTACGAGCAGTACTTC
CDR3aa: CASTGVGGADYEQYF

d_gene: -
v_gene: TRBV12-2
abundance: -
j_gene: TRBJ1-5
CDR3nt: TGTGCAAGTCGCTTAGGGGACAGGGGGCTACAGCCCCAGCATTTT
CDR3aa: CASRLGDRGLQPQHF

d_gene: TRBD2
v_gene: TRBV5-1
abundance: -
j_gene: TRBJ2-1
CDR3nt: TGCGCCAGCAGCGTCGGGACTAGCGCAGGCAATGAGCAGTTCTTC
CDR3aa: CASSVGTSAGNEQFF

d_gene: -
v_gene: TRBV5-1
abundance: -
j_gene: TRBJ1-1
CDR3nt: TGCGCCAGCAGCTCCGGGTCCCAAGGGAACACTGAAGCTTTCTTT
CDR3aa: CASSSGSQGNTEAFF

d_gene: -
v_gene: TRBV28
abundance: -
j_gene: TRBJ2-5
CDR3nt: TGTGCCAGCAGTTTATTTGGCGGGCAAGAGACCCAGTACTTC
CDR3aa: CASSLFGGQETQYF

d_gene: TRBD1
v_gene: TRBV24-1
abundance: -
j_gene: TRBJ2-2
CDR3nt: TGTGCCACCAGTGATACCTTCGGGACAGAGGGGGCCGGGGAGCTGTTTTTT
CDR3aa: CATSDTFGTEGAGELFF

d_gene: TRBD1
v_gene: TRBV9
abundance: -
j_gene: TRBJ1-4
CDR3nt: TGTGCCAGCAGCGTAGGGGGGGACAGTGAAAAACTGTTTTTT
CDR3aa: CASSVGGDSEKLFF

d_gene: -
v_gene: TRBV3-1/TRBV3-2
abundance: -
j_gene: TRBJ2-7
CDR3nt: TGTGCCAGCAGCCAGAGGGATCGGGAGCAGTACTTC
CDR3aa: CASSQRDREQYF

d_gene: -
v_gene: TRBV11-3
abundance: few
j_gene: TRBJ2-1
CDR3nt: TGTGCCAGCAGCCCGCACGGAGGGGGGGATGAGCAGTTCTTC
CDR3aa: CASSPHGGGDEQFF

d_gene: -
v_gene: TRBV5-5
abundance: -
j_gene: TRBJ2-3
CDR3nt: TGTGCCAGCAGGCTTGGACCCAACGGGCAGGGAGATACGCAGTATTTT
CDR3aa: CASRLGPNGQGDTQYF

d_gene: TRBD1
v_gene: TRBV9
abundance: -
j_gene: TRBJ1-2
CDR3nt: TGTGCCAGCAGCCCGAGGGACAGGGAATGGGGTGGCTACACCTTC
CDR3aa: CASSPRDREWGGYTF

d_gene: -
v_gene: TRBV9
abundance: -
j_gene: TRBJ1-2
CDR3nt: TGTGCCAGCAGCCCGAGAGGGGAGGGAGACTATGGCTACACCTTC
CDR3aa: CASSPRGEGDYGYTF

d_gene: TRBD1
v_gene: TRBV5-1
abundance: -
j_gene: TRBJ1-4
CDR3nt: TGCGCCAGCAGCCCCTTTACAGGGGTCGGGGAAAAACTGTTTTTT
CDR3aa: CASSPFTGVGEKLFF

d_gene: -
v_gene: TRBV30
abundance: -
j_gene: TRBJ1-4
CDR3nt: TGTGCCTGGAGTGGGGCAGGGCAGCCAACTAATGAAAAACTGTTTTTT
CDR3aa: CAWSGAGQPTNEKLFF

d_gene: TRBD1
v_gene: TRBV5-8
abundance: -
j_gene: TRBJ1-2
CDR3nt: TGTGCCAGCAGCTCATACAGGGGACTCTATGGCTACACCTTC
CDR3aa: CASSSYRGLYGYTF

d_gene: TRBD1
v_gene: TRBV7-9
abundance: -
j_gene: TRBJ2-1
CDR3nt: TGTGCCAGCAGGCCGTGGCAGGGGGACAGGGGTTACAATGAGCAGTTCTTC
CDR3aa: CASRPWQGDRGYNEQFF

d_gene: -
v_gene: TRBV7-7
abundance: -
j_gene: TRBJ1-1
CDR3nt: TGTGCTAGCAGCTTAGAACGGGACACTGAAGCTTTCTTT
CDR3aa: CASSLERDTEAFF

d_gene: -
v_gene: TRBV25-1
abundance: -
j_gene: TRBJ2-7
CDR3nt: TGTGCCAGCAGTGAATATGACGGGGGACCCTACGAGCAGTACTTC
CDR3aa: CASSEYDGGPYEQYF

d_gene: -
v_gene: TRBV5-1
abundance: -
j_gene: TRBJ1-5
CDR3nt: TGCGCCAGCAGCTTCGGCGGCGGAAAAGAGCCCCAGCATTTT
CDR3aa: CASSFGGGKEPQHF

d_gene: -
v_gene: TRBV19
abundance: -
j_gene: TRBJ2-1
CDR3nt: TGTGCCAGTAGCCGCAGCGGAAACCCCTACAATGAGCAGTTCTTC
CDR3aa: CASSRSGNPYNEQFF

d_gene: TRBD2
v_gene: TRBV5-1
abundance: -
j_gene: TRBJ2-1
CDR3nt: TGCGCCAGCAGCTTGGGGTGGACTAGCAGTAAAGGGAATGAGCAGTTCTTC
CDR3aa: CASSLGWTSSKGNEQFF

d_gene: TRBD2
v_gene: TRBV7-2
abundance: -
j_gene: TRBJ2-3
CDR3nt: TGTGCCAGCAGCTTAGCTTCTAGCGGGAGAGATACGCAGTATTTT
CDR3aa: CASSLASSGRDTQYF

d_gene: TRBD1
v_gene: TRBV7-9
abundance: -
j_gene: TRBJ1-1
CDR3nt: TGTGCCAGCATCCGGACAGGGGCCACTGAAGCTTTCTTT
CDR3aa: CASIRTGATEAFF

d_gene: -
v_gene: TRBV18
abundance: -
j_gene: TRBJ1-2
CDR3nt: TGTGCCAGCTCAACATGGGACAATGATGGCTACACCTTC
CDR3aa: CASSTWDNDGYTF

d_gene: TRBD1
v_gene: TRBV7-2
abundance: -
j_gene: TRBJ1-1
CDR3nt: TGTGCCAGCAGCTTCCAGGGGGCTGGGGCTTTCTTT
CDR3aa: CASSFQGAGAFF

d_gene: TRBD1
v_gene: TRBV7-2
abundance: -
j_gene: TRBJ2-2
CDR3nt: TGTGCCAGCAGCTTACAGGGGGCCCCGAACACCGGGGAGCTGTTTTTT
CDR3aa: CASSLQGAPNTGELFF

d_gene: -
v_gene: TRBV6-5
abundance: -
j_gene: TRBJ1-3
CDR3nt: TGTGCCAGCAGGGGGGAGGGTGGAAACACCATATATTTT
CDR3aa: CASRGEGGNTIYF

d_gene: -
v_gene: TRBV9
abundance: -
j_gene: TRBJ1-4
CDR3nt: TGTGCCAGCAGCAAAACACGGACAGCTAATGAAAAACTGTTTTTT
CDR3aa: CASSKTRTANEKLFF

d_gene: -
v_gene: TRBV6-4
abundance: -
j_gene: TRBJ1-5
CDR3nt: TGTGCCAGCAGTGACTCGAGCGGGGGCAATCAGCCCCAGCATTTT
CDR3aa: CASSDSSGGNQPQHF

d_gene: TRBD1
v_gene: TRBV10-3
abundance: -
j_gene: TRBJ1-1
CDR3nt: TGTGCCACCACTGAGCGGGCAGGGGGCGGCACTGAAGCTTTCTTT
CDR3aa: CATTERAGGGTEAFF

d_gene: -
v_gene: TRBV18
abundance: -
j_gene: TRBJ1-2
CDR3nt: TGTGCCAGCTCACCAAATCAGGGAACCTACACCTTC
CDR3aa: CASSPNQGTYTF